A selection of T cell receptor beta chains follows, all from one sample in a study of Graves' ophthalmopathy and Graves' hyperthyroidism. TCRdb called the multiplex PCR reads again in MiXCR, with one record for every CDR3 protein. The sample records 600,000 to 650,000 distinct CDR3 sequences, approximately 21% being singletons. Sequencing was performed on peripheral blood. The receptors were gathered from a woman aged 18-30 years with stable Graves' hyperthyroidism. Some clones in this sample may be carry-over from other donors' samples. CDR3s include the opening cysteine and the closing phenylalanine or tryptophan. A D gene is named only where the DNA matches it firmly. Size is stated for part of the rows, as once, few or many counts, or as a class when the clone is expanded.

d_gene: TRBD1
abundance: .
v_gene: TRBV12-3/TRBV12-4
j_gene: TRBJ2-4
CDR3aa: CASSLATPGQPIKYF
CDR3nt: TGTGCCAGCAGTTTAGCGACCCCGGGACAGCCGATTAAGTACTTC

d_gene: .
abundance: many
v_gene: TRBV20-1
j_gene: TRBJ1-5
CDR3aa: CSASRAYNSNQPQHF
CDR3nt: TGCAGTGCTAGTCGGGCATACAATAGCAATCAGCCCCAGCATTTT

d_gene: TRBD1
abundance: few
v_gene: TRBV27
j_gene: TRBJ1-3
CDR3aa: CASSLSGPHRGSGNTIYF
CDR3nt: TGTGCCAGCAGTTTATCCGGGCCCCACAGGGGTTCTGGAAACACCATATATTTT

d_gene: .
abundance: many
v_gene: TRBV29-1
j_gene: TRBJ2-4
CDR3aa: CSVTGQSKNIQYF
CDR3nt: TGCAGCGTGACGGGACAATCAAAAAACATTCAGTACTTC

d_gene: .
abundance: .
v_gene: TRBV28
j_gene: TRBJ2-7
CDR3aa: CASSPHNYKQYF
CDR3nt: TGTGCCAGCAGCCCCCACAACTACAAGCAGTACTTC

d_gene: .
abundance: .
v_gene: TRBV20-1
j_gene: TRBJ2-7
CDR3aa: CSASDVGISSYEQYF
CDR3nt: TGCAGTGCTAGTGATGTAGGGATATCCTCCTACGAGCAGTACTTC

d_gene: TRBD1
abundance: .
v_gene: TRBV6-5
j_gene: TRBJ2-5
CDR3aa: CASSSRDRQETQYF
CDR3nt: TGTGCCAGCAGTTCACGGGACAGACAAGAGACCCAGTACTTC

d_gene: TRBD1
abundance: once
v_gene: TRBV5-1
j_gene: TRBJ1-2
CDR3aa: CASSLQGADLGYTF
CDR3nt: TGCGCCAGCAGCTTGCAGGGGGCGGACCTCGGCTACACCTTC

d_gene: .
abundance: many
v_gene: TRBV12-3/TRBV12-4
j_gene: TRBJ1-5
CDR3aa: CASCRGASNQPQHF
CDR3nt: TGTGCCAGCTGTAGGGGGGCAAGCAATCAGCCCCAGCATTTT

d_gene: .
abundance: .
v_gene: TRBV28
j_gene: TRBJ1-3
CDR3aa: CASSLSTSGNTIYF
CDR3nt: TGTGCCAGCAGTTTGAGTACCTCTGGAAACACCATATATTTT

d_gene: TRBD2
abundance: .
v_gene: TRBV7-2
j_gene: TRBJ2-1
CDR3aa: CASSVIASGRGSEQFF
CDR3nt: TGTGCCAGCAGCGTAATCGCTAGCGGGAGGGGAAGTGAGCAGTTCTTC

d_gene: TRBD1
abundance: many
v_gene: TRBV10-3
j_gene: TRBJ2-7
CDR3aa: CAIGTGLSYEQYF
CDR3nt: TGTGCCATCGGGACAGGGCTTTCCTACGAGCAGTACTTC

d_gene: .
abundance: many
v_gene: TRBV2
j_gene: TRBJ2-6
CDR3aa: CASSVGGTGANVLTF
CDR3nt: TGTGCCAGCAGTGTAGGGGGGACCGGGGCCAACGTCCTGACTTTC

d_gene: .
abundance: few
v_gene: TRBV6-1
j_gene: TRBJ2-7
CDR3aa: CATPGPDHPYEQYF
CDR3nt: TGTGCCACCCCCGGCCCGGACCACCCCTACGAGCAGTACTTC

d_gene: .
abundance: .
v_gene: TRBV19
j_gene: TRBJ1-2
CDR3aa: CASNPDGDGYGYTF
CDR3nt: TGTGCCAGTAACCCCGATGGGGACGGATATGGCTACACCTTC

d_gene: .
abundance: many
v_gene: TRBV28
j_gene: TRBJ2-2
CDR3aa: CAIYQGNTGELFF
CDR3nt: TGTGCCATCTACCAGGGTAACACCGGGGAGCTGTTTTTT

d_gene: .
abundance: many
v_gene: TRBV18
j_gene: TRBJ1-5
CDR3aa: CASSPMGQNNQPQHF
CDR3nt: TGTGCCAGCTCACCAATGGGGCAGAACAATCAGCCCCAGCATTTT

d_gene: .
abundance: few
v_gene: TRBV12-3/TRBV12-4
j_gene: TRBJ1-6
CDR3aa: CASSQGTGSPLHF
CDR3nt: TGTGCCAGCAGTCAGGGTACAGGGTCACCCCTCCACTTT

d_gene: .
abundance: .
v_gene: TRBV6-5
j_gene: TRBJ1-5
CDR3aa: CASSYSRRPNSNQPQHF
CDR3nt: TGTGCCAGCAGTTACTCGCGACGCCCAAATAGCAATCAGCCCCAGCATTTT

d_gene: TRBD1
abundance: many
v_gene: TRBV18
j_gene: TRBJ2-7
CDR3aa: CASSGTGVHEQYF
CDR3nt: TGTGCCAGCTCGGGGACAGGGGTCCACGAGCAGTACTTC

d_gene: TRBD1
abundance: many
v_gene: TRBV5-1
j_gene: TRBJ1-5
CDR3aa: CASSLDGQANQPQHF
CDR3nt: TGCGCCAGCAGCTTGGACGGACAGGCGAATCAGCCCCAGCATTTT

d_gene: .
abundance: many
v_gene: TRBV6-2/TRBV6-3
j_gene: TRBJ1-2
CDR3aa: CASSQQAYGYTF
CDR3nt: TGTGCCAGCAGTCAGCAGGCCTATGGCTACACCTTC

d_gene: .
abundance: .
v_gene: TRBV24-1
j_gene: TRBJ1-2
CDR3aa: CATSDFRDNYTF
CDR3nt: TGTGCCACCAGTGATTTCCGGGACAACTACACCTTC